This T cell receptor beta chain was sequenced for a study of blood T cells in healthy people across ages. Together with a sample-barcoded 5' primer, a J-beta primer mix was included in a second PCR lasting about 7 to 11 cycles. MiXCR, applied by TCRdb to the 5' RACE reads, yields one record per CDR3 protein. The sample holds over 1,200,000 distinct CDR3 sequences, almost 60% seen once. Researchers report isolating at least 7 million PBMCs per sample. The sequence came from a man younger than 35 in good health. The sample consisted of blood.

DNA of the CDR3: TGTGCCAGCAGCTCCAACGGGGGAGCGAACACCGGGGAGCTGTTTTTT. It encodes CASSSNGGANTGELFF. This chain uses TRBV7-2 with TRBJ2-2; D possibly corresponds to TRBD2 (6 bases). The CDR3 runs 16 residues. Germline V CDR1 and CDR2: SGHTA, FQGNSA. The germline V and J ends were trimmed by 4 bases and 0 bases, with 12 bases remaining between them. Full variable domain (outside the CDR3, taken from reference TRBV7-2 and TRBJ2-2): GAGVSQSPSNKVTEKGKDVELRCDPISGHTALYWYRQSLGQGLEFLIYFQGNSAPDKSGLPSDRFSAERTGGSVSTLTIQRTQQEDSAVYLCASSSNGGANTGELFFGEGSRLTVL.